This T cell receptor beta chain comes out of a study of vaccination and CD4 T cells after COVID-19 (dated by TCRdb to between 2022 and 2023). Regarding the study in general: Convalescent patients had a positive SARS-CoV-2 result on nasal swab PCR, and of these patients, several had mild disease and one had severe disease. In the convalescent cohort there were six males and four females, among whom were two Hispanic individuals, seven Caucasians, two Asians and one multiracial person. Participants received two doses of either the Pfizer-BioNTech BNT162b2 vaccine (n=8) or the Moderna mRNA-1273 vaccine (n=2). Post-COVID blood samples were collected from convalescent patients a median of around 96 days after diagnosis, with a range of about 30 to 180 days. Post-vaccine blood samples were obtained a median of about 77 days after the second vaccine dose, with a range of about 12 to 241 days. For stimulating the cultures, overlapping spike peptide pools were used, derived from SARS-CoV-2 as well as from the common cold coronaviruses HCoV-NL63, HCoV-OC43 and HCoV-229E. As controls, cultures received a CEFX viral epitope pool (the positive control), an HIV-1 Nef peptide pool (the negative control), or no peptide at all. The spike-specific CD4+ TCR repertoire was compared before and after mRNA vaccination in over 9 COVID-19 convalescent patients and a few infection-naive healthy vaccine recipients.

Library preparation used PCR. At the Johns Hopkins FTIC core, DNA from the cultured CD4+ T cells underwent TCR sequencing with the Oncomine TCR Beta short-read assay. The QIAamp micro DNA kit was used to extract genomic DNA from the cultured CD4+ T cells. The Oncomine TCR Beta libraries from cultured CD4+ T cells were pooled using unique dual indexes and then sequenced on an Illumina iSeq 100. Turning to the authors' computational methods: Non-productive sequences were removed, and CDR3s that did not start with C, did not end with F or W, or were shorter than 7 amino acids were discarded. Antigen-specific clonotypes were identified using the MANAFEST web application through comparison of peptide-stimulated wells with reference and other culture wells. For a clone to be called positive, the clone needed an FDR below 0.05, an odds ratio above 5, and a productive frequency above 0.1% in at least two of three replicate wells. A clonotype was classed as cross-reactive if the clonotype showed significant expansion both in SARS-CoV-2 spike wells and in at least one common cold coronavirus spike condition. CDR3 homology was assessed with Levenshtein distances (stringdist) and unrooted phylogenetic trees (ape) in R version 3.6.1. Clones were called with MiXCR by TCRdb after fastp trimmed the public reads at Q25, and only in-frame beta chains were retained. Rows merge per CDR3 protein into single entries with the most common DNA and genes. The V and J calls were determined by TCRdb, not by the authors. For this sample the table gives under 20,000 distinct CDR3 sequences, of which around 23% were detected only once. The ten largest clones capture roughly 8% of the sample.

Results the study describes overall, beyond this receptor: Among the post-vaccine SARS-CoV-2-reactive clones in convalescent patients, a median around 90% showed up only after vaccination, which suggests vaccine-specific priming. The median count of SARS-CoV-2-reactive clonotypes went up from 20 to 25 after infection to roughly 38 after vaccination, although the change was not significant. Relatively few convalescent patients were included in the study, and early timepoints after natural infection were not analyzed. Nearly all vaccine-specific clones in convalescent patients (304 of 307) were mono-reactive for SARS-CoV-2 spike rather than cross-reactive with common cold coronaviruses.

According to the study, the label for this sample's treatment or condition signals: roughly ten-day PBMC culture with coronavirus spike peptide pools or control peptides (ViraFEST assay). The ViraFEST assay, used in the study, expanded antigen-specific T cells with peptide pools and then identified the expanded clonotypes through TCR sequencing. Positive SARS-CoV-2 PCR tests in the convalescent patients dated from March to December 2020, before Alpha, Beta and Delta variants emerged in the United States. Each well held roughly 2.2 million PBMCs cultured in IMDM containing around 5% human AB serum and approximately 9.8 IU/ml IL-2, with 8.5 to 10 ug/ml peptide pools added. On days 3 and 7, half of the culture medium was replaced with fresh IL-2-containing medium. After roughly 9 days of culture, CD4+ T cells were isolated by negative selection with the EasySep CD4+ T cell isolation kit. Ficoll-Paque Plus gradient centrifugation was used to isolate PBMCs from whole blood, and the isolated PBMCs were then either used fresh or cryopreserved at -140C. Triplicate wells were generally used for each culture condition.

This clonotype came up a few times. Its antigen is still unknown. Base qualities are missing; no much larger clone stands one base away. The receptor's source is a human donor with COVID-19. Sequenced: cultured CD4+ T cells from blood.

The CDR3 region: CATESLGAARQPQHF. At the DNA level, the sequence is TGTGCCACGGAGTCCCTAGGCGCAGCACGGCAGCCCCAGCATTTT. Recombination joined TRBV15 with TRBJ1-5; there is no confident call for the D gene. Including cysteine and phenylalanine, the CDR3 has 15 amino acids. CDR3 DNA is the only sequence kept; it has 45 bases, read in frame from the first base. V and J are truncated by 9 bases and 7 bases respectively, leaving an intervening sequence of 22 bases. CDR1 and CDR2 (LNHNV, YYDKDF) derive from the germline V gene (reference sequence).